The text below deals with one T cell receptor (beta chain). Its antigen is as yet unknown. Template switching (which added a universal primer site) was used, and cDNA carried unique molecular identifiers. One entry per CDR3 protein, called by TCRdb with MiXCR from the 5' RACE reads. The sample includes 240,000 or so distinct CDR3 sequences, approximately 10% of them seen just once. The data belong to a study of identical twins. The V and J ends lost 8 bases and 0 bases, in that order; junction bases with no gene match: 26. Germline-derived CDR1 and CDR2 are MGHDK and SYGVNS. The CDR3 length is 22 residues. Study conclusions and caveats: Fewer insertions characterized abundant cord blood beta clonotypes, whereas memory repertoires showed none. Twin-shared out-of-frame alpha sequences showed excess low generation probability. Zero-insertion findings could be partly confounded by invariant cells (MAIT and iNKT cells).

The material sequenced was memory T cells sorted from blood. The rearrangement links TRBV25-1 to TRBJ2-7, with TRBD2 matching over 12 bases. This clonotype was obtained from a man in his fifties or sixties in good health. DNA for the CDR3: TGTGCCAGCCACCCCCTCAGCCGTATTAAAACGACTAGCGGGAGCGGCTCCTACGAGCAGTACTTC. It codes for CASHPLSRIKTTSGSGSYEQYF.